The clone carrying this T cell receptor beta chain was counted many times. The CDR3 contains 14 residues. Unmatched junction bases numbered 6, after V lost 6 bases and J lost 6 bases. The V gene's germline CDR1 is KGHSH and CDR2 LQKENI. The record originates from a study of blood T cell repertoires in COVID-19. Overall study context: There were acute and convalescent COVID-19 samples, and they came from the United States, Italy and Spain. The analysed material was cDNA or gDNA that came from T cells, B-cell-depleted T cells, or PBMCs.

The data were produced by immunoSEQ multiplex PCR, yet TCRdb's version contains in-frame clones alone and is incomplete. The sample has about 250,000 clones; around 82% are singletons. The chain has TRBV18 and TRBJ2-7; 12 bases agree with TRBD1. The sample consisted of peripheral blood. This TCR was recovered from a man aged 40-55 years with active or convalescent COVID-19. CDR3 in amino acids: CASSAGQGAGEQYF. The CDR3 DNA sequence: TGTGCCAGCTCTGCGGGACAGGGGGCCGGCGAGCAGTACTTC.